This T cell receptor (beta chain) was sequenced in a study of human T cells and chemical hapten exposure. TCRdb processed the RACE reads anew with MiXCR; each CDR3 protein has one entry. This sample has under 85,000 distinct CDR3 sequences, with 10% found just once. In its sample, this clonotype was seen a few times. The target antigen is unknown. Overall study results and limits: Significantly more large CDR3 similarity clusters arose among expanded TCRs than among controls.

V dropped 2 bases and J dropped 7 bases, with 12 bases sitting between them. CDR3 length: 15 residues. Described time point: patch test 1, 2 weeks after DPC sensitization. Stated treatment: therapeutic diphenylcyclopropenone sensitization with weekly scalp DPC. The material sequenced was whole blood, taken in connection with sensitization to the hapten diphenylcyclopropenone (DPC). This TCR was recovered from a woman between 45 and 60 years old with alopecia areata. Some clones in this sample may be carry-over from other donors' samples. V is TRBV12-3 or TRBV12-4 and J is TRBJ1-6, with D possibly TRBD1 on 6 matching bases. This CDR3 reads CASSLHGGPNSPLHF. CDR3 nucleotides: TGTGCCAGCAGTTTACACGGGGGGCCCAATTCACCCCTCCACTTT.